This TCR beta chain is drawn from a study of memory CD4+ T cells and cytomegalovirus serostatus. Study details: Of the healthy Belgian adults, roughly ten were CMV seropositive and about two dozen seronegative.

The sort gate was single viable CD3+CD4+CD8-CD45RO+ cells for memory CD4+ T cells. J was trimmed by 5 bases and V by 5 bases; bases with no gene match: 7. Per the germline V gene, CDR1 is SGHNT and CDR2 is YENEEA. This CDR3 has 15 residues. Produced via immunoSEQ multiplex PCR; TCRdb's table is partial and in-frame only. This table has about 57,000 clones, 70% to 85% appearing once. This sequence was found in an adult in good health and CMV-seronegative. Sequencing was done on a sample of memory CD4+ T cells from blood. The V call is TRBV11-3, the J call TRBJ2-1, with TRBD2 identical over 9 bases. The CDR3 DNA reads TGTGCCAGCAGCCCTAGGACTAGCGCAGACAATGAGCAGTTCTTC. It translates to CASSPRTSADNEQFF.